This TCR beta chain originates from a study of Graves' ophthalmopathy and Graves' hyperthyroidism (dated 2018 in TCRdb). Context from the whole study: Stable hyperthyroidism was defined as no progression to ophthalmopathy within 18 months of follow-up. TCR beta repertoire signatures were used to distinguish Graves' ophthalmopathy from Graves' hyperthyroidism and to predict progression to ophthalmopathy. In total, 135 blood samples were TCR-sequenced: 43 ophthalmopathy, under 85 hyperthyroidism and some 17 hyperthyroidism-to-ophthalmopathy patients. A discovery set of 100 patients (under 45 ophthalmopathy, about 59 stable hyperthyroidism) was enrolled to explore V-J signatures distinguishing ophthalmopathy from hyperthyroidism. An independent validation cohort comprised 18 to 20 hyperthyroidism patients and 15 to 17 patients who later progressed from hyperthyroidism to ophthalmopathy. T-cell repertoires of thyroid tissue and blood were compared in over 5 hyperthyroidism patients. Following sampling, methimazole starting at 30 mg daily was administered to hyperthyroidism patients, and high-dose intravenous methylprednisolone was administered to ophthalmopathy patients. Paper-wide results and their limitations: In validation, the model predicted ophthalmopathy progression with about 70% sensitivity and approximately 72% specificity; roughly 11 predicted patients were CT-confirmed with GO in a median of around 6 months. In cross-validation, the 13-signature model distinguished ophthalmopathy from stable hyperthyroidism with 85% to 90% sensitivity and almost 83% specificity, and in the test set the corresponding values were approximately 79% and 70%. Most expanded thyroid clonotypes with a frequency above 0.001 also appeared in blood, which suggests that blood repertoires may reflect the immune response in the thyroid. No statistical method was used to predetermine the sample size, and group allocation was not hidden from the investigators.

For repertoire sequencing, the TCR beta CDR3 regions were amplified from RNA transcripts. The first round was an RT-PCR using HTBI primers with the Qiagen OneStep RT-PCR kit, and this first round was followed by a second-round multiplex PCR, then size selection and purification. Sequencing of the libraries was carried out on an Illumina HiSeq2000 in paired-end mode with 100 bp reads. The source study handled its data this way. SOAPnuke was used to process the reads, removing any read that contained adapters or uncalled bases, had a mean Phred below 15, or lacked an exact match to the constant primer or identifier. COPE v1.2.5 was used to merge high-quality paired reads. Unique nucleotide sequences were defined as clonotypes and aligned to IMGT TRB V, D and J references using MiTCR v1.1. The analysis was limited to V-J combinations with a frequency above 0.0001, which together covered 99.2% of repertoires. A TCR clonal expansion and chaos score per V-J combination was defined as the ratio of F50 clonal expansion to chaos observed in the TCRdist matrix. Welch's t-statistics and random forest were used to reduce features to about a dozen V-J combinations, which were fed into a naive Bayes classifier. Thyroid-blood repertoire similarity was quantified with the Morisita-Horn index. The raw public reads went through TCRdb reprocessing: fastp at Q25, MiXCR clone calling, in-frame beta chains kept. One record per CDR3 amino acid sequence lists the most common genes and DNA. TCRdb's processing, not the study's, gives the V and J calls here. The sample table contains roughly 600,000 distinct CDR3 sequences; only one count was recorded for just under 40% of them. The ten largest account for 3.5% to 5% of the sample.

The hyperthyroidism patients were 18 to 65 years old and newly diagnosed, with a disease duration of less than 2 months. Anyone with other autoimmune diseases, uncontrolled infections, pregnancy or lactation was excluded from the study. Diagnosis relied on clinical symptoms, serum thyroxine, TRAb, thyroid ultrasound and orbital computed tomography. Total RNA was extracted with Trizol reagent and quality-checked on an Agilent 2100 Bioanalyzer. Trimming at the junction amounts to 0 bases on V and 8 bases on J, and the germline ends lie 10 bases apart. Reading the germline V gene (reference sequence) gives CDR1 PRHDT and CDR2 FYEKMQ. The CDR3 sequence holds 13 residues, the cysteine and phenylalanine included. Only the CDR3 DNA is retained, 39 bases long and in frame from the first base. This clonotype showed up many times. Its antigen specificity is not known. No much larger clone exists at a distance of one base, and base qualities are not known.

This sequence was found in an adult man with Graves' hyperthyroidism. The chain links TRBV13 with TRBJ1-2, with no reliable assignment of the D segment. The sequencing input was peripheral blood or thyroid tissue (not recorded which). The CDR3 reads as follows: CASSLGRAPGYTF. The nucleotide sequence reads TGTGCCAGCAGCTTAGGCCGGGCCCCAGGCTACACCTTC.